A selection of T cell receptor beta chains follows, all from one sample in a study of cytomegalovirus exposure and HLA in healthy donors. Libraries were prepared by immunoSEQ multiplex PCR; TCRdb keeps only in-frame clonotypes and omits some of them. The top ten clones hold approximately 4% of a sample with 80,000 to 100,000 clones, around 85% of them seen once. The sample comprised PBMCs. The receptors derive from a young woman in good health and CMV-seronegative. Both conserved end residues are part of each CDR3. A D gene is named only where the DNA matches it firmly. Not all rows give a size; the values are once, few, many and, for expanded clones, a class.

TRBV2	TRBJ2-7	once	TRBD2	TGTGCCAGCAGTGGTATAGCGGGGTCATGGTATGAGCAGTACTTC	CASSGIAGSWYEQYF
TRBV6-5	TRBJ2-2	-	-	TGTGCCAGCTCAGCGGCCTACGCGAACACCGGGGAGCTGTTTTTT	CASSAAYANTGELFF
TRBV11-2	TRBJ2-5	-	-	TGTGCCAGCAGCTTAGAGGCTAGCCAGTCGGGGACCCAGTACTTC	CASSLEASQSGTQYF
TRBV7-8	TRBJ2-1	-	TRBD2	TGTGCCAGCAGCTTCAGACTAGCGGGGATCAATGAGCAGTTCTTC	CASSFRLAGINEQFF
TRBV5-1	TRBJ2-7	few	-	TGCGCCAGCAGCTTGGTGGCAGACACGGGGGAGCAGTACTTC	CASSLVADTGEQYF
TRBV28	TRBJ2-7	-	TRBD2	TGTGCCAGCAGATCGGGAGGCCCAGCCTACGAGCAGTACTTC	CASRSGGPAYEQYF
TRBV7-2	TRBJ2-3	-	TRBD1	TGTGCCAGCAGCCTACAGGGGTCACCAGATACGCAGTATTTT	CASSLQGSPDTQYF
TRBV7-9	TRBJ2-2	-	TRBD1	TGTGCCAGCGGGGGACAGGGGGAGCTGTTTTTT	CASGGQGELFF
TRBV25-1	TRBJ1-1	-	-	TGTGCCAGCTCTTTCGGGGATTGGGCTGAAGCTTTCTTT	CASSFGDWAEAFF
TRBV5-1	TRBJ2-5	-	TRBD1	TGCGCCAGCAGCTTCATCGGACAGGTCCAAGAGACCCAGTACTTC	CASSFIGQVQETQYF
TRBV27	TRBJ2-1	-	TRBD1	TGTGCCAGCAGTTCGCCGGACAGGGGATCGTACAATGAGCAGTTCTTC	CASSSPDRGSYNEQFF
TRBV9	TRBJ2-7	-	-	TGTGCCAGCAGCGCAATACAGGACGGTTACGAGCAGTACTTC	CASSAIQDGYEQYF
TRBV7-9	TRBJ2-7	-	TRBD1	TGTGCCAGCAGCTCTACAGGGGGCTACGAGCAGTACTTC	CASSSTGGYEQYF
TRBV7-9	TRBJ1-5	-	-	TGTGCCAGCAGGTCTTCAAACGGGCCCCAGCATTTT	CASRSSNGPQHF
TRBV27	TRBJ1-2	-	-	TGTGCCAGCACCCCCCGTCGTGGGGAGAATGGCTACACCTTC	CASTPRRGENGYTF
TRBV7-6	TRBJ1-3	-	-	TGTGCCAGCAGCTTAGGACAGCAGAGCTCTGGAAACACCATATATTTT	CASSLGQQSSGNTIYF
TRBV4-2	TRBJ1-2	-	-	TGTGCCAGCAGCCAAGATCGGCAGGGTGGTGGCTACACCTTC	CASSQDRQGGGYTF
TRBV11-2	TRBJ1-2	once	-	TGTGCCAGCAGCCCCGGAGGGCCCGGCTACACCTTC	CASSPGGPGYTF
TRBV6-6	TRBJ2-7	-	-	TGTGCCAGCAGCCCGAGATCTACCTACGAGCAGTACTTC	CASSPRSTYEQYF
TRBV5-1	TRBJ1-2	-	TRBD1	TGCGCCAGCAGCTTGGGAGATAGGGGGCAGCGCGGCTACACCTTC	CASSLGDRGQRGYTF
TRBV29-1	TRBJ1-2	-	-	TGCAGCGGCGGGACCCCCTATGGCTACACCTTC	CSGGTPYGYTF
TRBV19	TRBJ1-2	once	TRBD1	TGTGCCAGTTCCGGACAGGCGAGAATCGGCTTTCACTATGGCTACACCTTC	CASSGQARIGFHYGYTF
TRBV7-9	TRBJ1-3	few	-	TGTGCCAGCAGCTTCTATACTCTTTCTCTCTCCTCTGGAAACACCATATATTTT	CASSFYTLSLSSGNTIYF
TRBV10-3	TRBJ1-4	-	-	TGTGCCATCGGGCAGATTAATGAAAAACTGTTTTTT	CAIGQINEKLFF
TRBV2	TRBJ2-4	once	-	TGTGCCAGCAGCTCGACTTTATTAGCCAAAAACATTCAGTACTTC	CASSSTLLAKNIQYF
TRBV19	TRBJ1-1	-	TRBD1	TGTGCCAGTAGTCGGGACAGGGGGCTCGATTGGGCTGAAGCTTTCTTT	CASSRDRGLDWAEAFF
TRBV11-2	TRBJ1-3	-	-	TGTGCCAGCGGCCGGGGGAGATCTGGAAACACCATATATTTT	CASGRGRSGNTIYF
TRBV6-5	TRBJ1-2	-	-	TGTGCCAGCGGGGGGGAGTATGGCTACACCTTC	CASGGEYGYTF
TRBV18	TRBJ1-3	-	TRBD1	TGTGCCAGCTCACCCCAGACAGGGGCGTCTGGAAACACCATATATTTT	CASSPQTGASGNTIYF
TRBV6-6	TRBJ1-4	-	-	TGTGCCAGCAGTCCAACGACTGGTCTTCTTGAAAAACTGTTTTTT	CASSPTTGLLEKLFF
TRBV9	TRBJ1-2	-	-	TGTGCCAGCAGCGTAGAGGCGGTTCCGAACTATGGCTACACCTTC	CASSVEAVPNYGYTF
TRBV5-1	TRBJ1-1	-	TRBD1	TGCGCCAGCAGCACGGGGACAGGGGCCAGAAACACTGAAGCTTTCTTT	CASSTGTGARNTEAFF
TRBV5-4	TRBJ2-2	-	TRBD2	TGTGCCAGCAGCTTGGGGCTAGCGGGGAACACCGGGGAGCTGTTTTTT	CASSLGLAGNTGELFF
TRBV20-1	TRBJ1-2	-	-	TGCAGTGCCCCGACAGGAGGCGGCTACACCTTC	CSAPTGGGYTF
TRBV28	TRBJ1-4	once	-	TGTGCCAGCATATCCTCGGCTGGGCAGATACATGAAAAACTGTTTTTT	CASISSAGQIHEKLFF
TRBV27	TRBJ2-1	-	-	TGTGCCAGCAGTTTAAGTGCAGACTACAATGAGCAGTTCTTC	CASSLSADYNEQFF
TRBV5-1	TRBJ1-3	few	-	TGCGCCAGCAGCTTGCACAGCGGCGTCTCTGGAAACACCATATATTTT	CASSLHSGVSGNTIYF
TRBV15	TRBJ2-5	-	-	TGTGCCACCAGCAGGTCCGGGTCCGAGGAGACCCAGTACTTC	CATSRSGSEETQYF
TRBV5-1	TRBJ1-5	-	-	TGCGCCAGCAGCTCGGGGAGCAATCAGCCCCAGCATTTT	CASSSGSNQPQHF
TRBV5-1	TRBJ2-1	-	TRBD1	TGCGCCAGCAGCCCCCGGGACAGGGGGGTCGATGAGCAGTTCTTC	CASSPRDRGVDEQFF
TRBV4-1	TRBJ1-2	few	-	TGCGCCAGCAGCCGCGCCACCCCAAACAGGGATGGCTACACCTTC	CASSRATPNRDGYTF
TRBV6-5	TRBJ2-3	-	TRBD1	TGTGCCAGCCATCCCGGGACAGGGTTCACAGATACGCAGTATTTT	CASHPGTGFTDTQYF
TRBV11-1	TRBJ2-7	once	TRBD1	TGTGCCAGCAGCCCGGACAGGATATACGAGCAGTACTTC	CASSPDRIYEQYF
TRBV29-1	TRBJ2-5	-	TRBD2	TGCAGCGTTGTTGTGGTAGCGGGAGTGGAGACCCAGTACTTC	CSVVVVAGVETQYF
TRBV5-1	TRBJ2-2	-	TRBD2	TGCGCCAGCAGCCCCCCACTAGCGGGAGGGTACACCGGGGAGCTGTTTTTT	CASSPPLAGGYTGELFF
TRBV6-1	TRBJ1-1	-	-	TGTGCCAGCAGTGCACAGGCTGAAGCTTTCTTT	CASSAQAEAFF
TRBV5-1	TRBJ2-3	-	-	TGCGCCAGCAGCTCAGGGATTACCACAGATACGCAGTATTTT	CASSSGITTDTQYF
TRBV4-1	TRBJ2-5	few	TRBD2	TGCGCCAGCAGCCAAGTCCAGCGGGGGGCCGGGACCCAGTACTTC	CASSQVQRGAGTQYF
TRBV7-8	TRBJ2-7	-	TRBD2	TGTGCCAGCAGCTTAGAGGGGGGACTAGCGGGAATCTACGAGCAGTACTTC	CASSLEGGLAGIYEQYF
TRBV23-1	TRBJ1-2	-	TRBD1	TGCGCCAGCACCTACGCTTATGGACAGGGCCCCCCGGGCGCCTATGGCTACACCTTC	CASTYAYGQGPPGAYGYTF
TRBV5-6	TRBJ1-6	few	TRBD1	TGTGCCAGCAGCTTTGCGACAGGGGGGTATAATTCACCCCTCCACTTT	CASSFATGGYNSPLHF
TRBV6-1	TRBJ1-1	-	TRBD1	TGTGCCAGCAGGTCACAGGGGGCGAGGACTGAAGCTTTCTTT	CASRSQGARTEAFF
TRBV15	TRBJ1-2	-	TRBD1	TGTGCCTCTCCGGTGAGACAGGGAGATGGCTACACCTTC	CASPVRQGDGYTF
TRBV7-8	TRBJ2-1	-	-	TGTGCCAGCAGCTTACGTCGCGATAGCTCCTACAATGAGCAGTTCTTC	CASSLRRDSSYNEQFF
TRBV7-6	TRBJ2-7	-	-	TGTGCCAGCAGCTTAGACCCATTCGGGGGCTACGAGCAGTACTTC	CASSLDPFGGYEQYF
TRBV9	TRBJ2-1	-	TRBD2	TGTGCCAGCAGCATAGTTAGCGGGTCCTACAATGAGCAGTTCTTC	CASSIVSGSYNEQFF
TRBV5-6	TRBJ2-1	-	-	TGTGCCAGCAGTCTGAGCCCGGACGAGGAGGGTTACAATGAGCAGTTCTTC	CASSLSPDEEGYNEQFF
TRBV28	TRBJ2-1	-	TRBD1	TGTGCCAGCAGACGGACAGGATACAATGAGCAGTTCTTC	CASRRTGYNEQFF